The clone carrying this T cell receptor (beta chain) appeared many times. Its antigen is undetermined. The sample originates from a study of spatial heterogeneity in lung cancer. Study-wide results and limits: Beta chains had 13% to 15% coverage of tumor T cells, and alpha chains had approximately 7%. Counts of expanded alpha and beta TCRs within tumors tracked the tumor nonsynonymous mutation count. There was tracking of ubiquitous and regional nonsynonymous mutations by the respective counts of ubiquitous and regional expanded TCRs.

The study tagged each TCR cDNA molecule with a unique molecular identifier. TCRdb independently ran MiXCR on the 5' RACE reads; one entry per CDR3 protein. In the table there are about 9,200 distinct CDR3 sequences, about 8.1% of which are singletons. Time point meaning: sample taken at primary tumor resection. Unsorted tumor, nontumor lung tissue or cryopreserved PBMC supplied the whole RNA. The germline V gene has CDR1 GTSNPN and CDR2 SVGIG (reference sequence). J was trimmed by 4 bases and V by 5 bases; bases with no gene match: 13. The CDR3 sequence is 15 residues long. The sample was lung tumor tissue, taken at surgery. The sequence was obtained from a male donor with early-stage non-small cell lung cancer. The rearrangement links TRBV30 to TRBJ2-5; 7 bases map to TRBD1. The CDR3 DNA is TGTGCCTGGGTCCCACAGGGGACCGCTCGAGAGACCCAGTACTTC. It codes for CAWVPQGTARETQYF.